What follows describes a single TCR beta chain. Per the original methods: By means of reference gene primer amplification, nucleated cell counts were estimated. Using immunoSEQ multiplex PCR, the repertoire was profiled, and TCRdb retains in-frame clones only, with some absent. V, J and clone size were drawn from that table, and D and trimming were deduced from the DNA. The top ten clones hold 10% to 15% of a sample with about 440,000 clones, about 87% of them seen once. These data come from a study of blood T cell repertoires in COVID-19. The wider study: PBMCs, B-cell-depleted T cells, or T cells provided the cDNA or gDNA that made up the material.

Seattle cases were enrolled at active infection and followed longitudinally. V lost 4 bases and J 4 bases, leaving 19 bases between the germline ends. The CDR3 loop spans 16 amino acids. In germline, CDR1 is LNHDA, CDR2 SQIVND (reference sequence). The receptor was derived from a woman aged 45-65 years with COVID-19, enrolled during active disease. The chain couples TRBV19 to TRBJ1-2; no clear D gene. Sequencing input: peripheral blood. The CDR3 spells CASSRGFYDGSYGYTF. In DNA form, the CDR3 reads TGTGCCAGTAGTAGGGGATTCTACGATGGGAGCTATGGCTACACCTTC.